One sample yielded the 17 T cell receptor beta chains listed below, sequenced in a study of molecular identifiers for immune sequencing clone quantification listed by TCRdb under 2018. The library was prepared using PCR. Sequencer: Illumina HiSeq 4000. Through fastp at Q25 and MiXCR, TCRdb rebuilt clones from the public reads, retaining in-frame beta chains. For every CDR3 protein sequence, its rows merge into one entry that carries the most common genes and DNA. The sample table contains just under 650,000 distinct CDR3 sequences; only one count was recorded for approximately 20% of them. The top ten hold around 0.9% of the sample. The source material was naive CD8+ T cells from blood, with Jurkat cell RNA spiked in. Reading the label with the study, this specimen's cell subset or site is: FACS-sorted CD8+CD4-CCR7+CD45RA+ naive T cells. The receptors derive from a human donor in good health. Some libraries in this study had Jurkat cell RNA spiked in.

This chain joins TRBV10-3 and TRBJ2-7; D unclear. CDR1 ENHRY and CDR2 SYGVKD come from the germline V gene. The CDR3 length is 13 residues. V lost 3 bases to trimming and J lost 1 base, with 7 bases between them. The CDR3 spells CAISDETSYEQYF. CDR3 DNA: TGTGCCATCAGTGACGAGACTTCCTACGAGCAGTACTTC.

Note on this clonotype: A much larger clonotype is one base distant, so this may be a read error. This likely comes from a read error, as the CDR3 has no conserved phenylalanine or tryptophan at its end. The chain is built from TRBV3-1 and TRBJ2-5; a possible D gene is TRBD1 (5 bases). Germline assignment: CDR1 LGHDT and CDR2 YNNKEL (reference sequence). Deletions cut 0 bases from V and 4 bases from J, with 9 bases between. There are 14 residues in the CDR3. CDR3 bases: TGTGCCAGCAGCCAAGAAATAGGGGCAGAGACCCAGTACTAC. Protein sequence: CASSQEIGAETQYY.

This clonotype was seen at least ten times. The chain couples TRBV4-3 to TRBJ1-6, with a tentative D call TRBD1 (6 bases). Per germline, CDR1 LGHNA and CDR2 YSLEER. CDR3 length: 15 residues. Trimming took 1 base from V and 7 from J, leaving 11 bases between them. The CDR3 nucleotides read TGCGCCAGCAGCCAAGGAACAGGGTGGAATTCACCCCTCCACTTT. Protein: CASSQGTGWNSPLHF.

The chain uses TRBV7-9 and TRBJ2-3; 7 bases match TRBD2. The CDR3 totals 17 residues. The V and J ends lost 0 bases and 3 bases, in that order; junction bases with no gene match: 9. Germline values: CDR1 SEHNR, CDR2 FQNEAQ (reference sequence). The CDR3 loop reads CASSLAPGGAETDTQYF. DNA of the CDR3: TGTGCCAGCAGCTTAGCGCCGGGGGGTGCGGAGACAGATACGCAGTATTTT.

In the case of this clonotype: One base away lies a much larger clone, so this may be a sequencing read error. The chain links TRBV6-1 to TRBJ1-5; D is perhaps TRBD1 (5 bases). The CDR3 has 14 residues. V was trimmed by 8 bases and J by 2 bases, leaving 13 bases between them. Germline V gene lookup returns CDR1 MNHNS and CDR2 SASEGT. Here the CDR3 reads CASGGETGNQPQHF. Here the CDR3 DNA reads TGTGCCAGCGGAGGGGAGACAGGCAATCAGCCCCAGCATTTT.

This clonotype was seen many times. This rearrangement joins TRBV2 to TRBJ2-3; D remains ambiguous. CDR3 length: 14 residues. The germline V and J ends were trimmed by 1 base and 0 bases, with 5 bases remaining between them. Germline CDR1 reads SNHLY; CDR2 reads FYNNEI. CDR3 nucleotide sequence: TGTGCCAGCAGTGAAGATTCGAGCACAGATACGCAGTATTTT. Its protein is CASSEDSSTDTQYF. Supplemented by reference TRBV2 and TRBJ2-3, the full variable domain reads EPEVTQTPSHQVTQMGQEVILRCVPISNHLYFYWYRQILGQKVEFLVSFYNNEISEKSEIFDDQFSVERPDGSNFTLKIRSTKLEDSAMYFCASSEDSSTDTQYFGPGTRLTVL.

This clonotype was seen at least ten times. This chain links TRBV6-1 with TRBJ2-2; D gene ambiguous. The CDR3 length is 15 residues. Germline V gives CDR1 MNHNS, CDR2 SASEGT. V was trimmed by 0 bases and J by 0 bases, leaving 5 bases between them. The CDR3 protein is CASSEAGPNTGELFF. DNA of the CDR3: TGTGCCAGCAGTGAAGCGGGTCCGAACACCGGGGAGCTGTTTTTT.

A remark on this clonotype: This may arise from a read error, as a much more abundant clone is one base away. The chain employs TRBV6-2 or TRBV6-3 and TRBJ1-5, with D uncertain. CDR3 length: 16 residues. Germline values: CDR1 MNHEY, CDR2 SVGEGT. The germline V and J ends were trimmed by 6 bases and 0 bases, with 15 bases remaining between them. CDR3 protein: CASSLTYEVSNQPQHF. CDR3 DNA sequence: TGTGCCAGCAGCCTAACTTATGAGGTTAGCAATCAGCCCCAGCATTTT.

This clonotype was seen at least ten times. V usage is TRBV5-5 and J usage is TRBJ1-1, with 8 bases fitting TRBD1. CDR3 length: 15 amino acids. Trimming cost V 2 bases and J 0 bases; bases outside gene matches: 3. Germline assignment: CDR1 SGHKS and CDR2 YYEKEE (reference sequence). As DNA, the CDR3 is TGTGCCAGCAGCTTCTTGACAGGGGTGAACACTGAAGCTTTCTTT. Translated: CASSFLTGVNTEAFF.

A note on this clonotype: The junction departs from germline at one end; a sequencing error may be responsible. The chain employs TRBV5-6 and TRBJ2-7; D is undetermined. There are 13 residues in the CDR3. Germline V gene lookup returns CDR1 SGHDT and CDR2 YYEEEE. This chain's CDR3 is CAGSVLLSYEQYF. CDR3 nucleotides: TGTGCCGGCAGCGTACTATTGTCCTACGAGCAGTACTTC.

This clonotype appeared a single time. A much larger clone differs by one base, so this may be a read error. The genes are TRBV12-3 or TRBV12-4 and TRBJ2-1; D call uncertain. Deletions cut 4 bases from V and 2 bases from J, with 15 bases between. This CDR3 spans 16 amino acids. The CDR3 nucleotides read TGTGCCAGCAGTTGTCAATGGGCCGGGCCCTACAATGAGCAGTTCTTC. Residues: CASSCQWAGPYNEQFF.

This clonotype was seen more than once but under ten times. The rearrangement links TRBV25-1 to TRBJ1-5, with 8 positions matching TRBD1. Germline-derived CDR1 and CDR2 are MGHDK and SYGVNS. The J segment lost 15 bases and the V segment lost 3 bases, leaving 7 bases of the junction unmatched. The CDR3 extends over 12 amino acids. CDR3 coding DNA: TGTGCCAGCAGTGATTCAGGACAGGGCCTGCATTTT. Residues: CASSDSGQGLHF.

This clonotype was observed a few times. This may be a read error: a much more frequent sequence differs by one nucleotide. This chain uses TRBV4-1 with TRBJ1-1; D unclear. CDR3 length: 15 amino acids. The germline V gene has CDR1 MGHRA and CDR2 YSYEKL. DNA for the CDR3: TGCGCCGGCAGCCAAGTCAAAGGGCTTGACACTGAAGCTTTCTTT. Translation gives CAGSQVKGLDTEAFF.

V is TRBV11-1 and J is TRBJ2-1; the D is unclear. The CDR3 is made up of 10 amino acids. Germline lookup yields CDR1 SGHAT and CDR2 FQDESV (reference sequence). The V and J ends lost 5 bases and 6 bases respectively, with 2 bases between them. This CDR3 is CASSTNEQFF. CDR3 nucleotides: TGTGCCAGCAGCACCAATGAGCAGTTCTTC.

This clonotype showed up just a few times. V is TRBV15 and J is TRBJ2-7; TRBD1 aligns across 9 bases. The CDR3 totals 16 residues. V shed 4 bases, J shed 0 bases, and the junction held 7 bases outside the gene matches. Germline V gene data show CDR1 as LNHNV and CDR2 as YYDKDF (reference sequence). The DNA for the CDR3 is TGTGCCACCAGCAAAAGGACAGGGGCCAGCTCCTACGAGCAGTACTTC. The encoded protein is CATSKRTGASSYEQYF.

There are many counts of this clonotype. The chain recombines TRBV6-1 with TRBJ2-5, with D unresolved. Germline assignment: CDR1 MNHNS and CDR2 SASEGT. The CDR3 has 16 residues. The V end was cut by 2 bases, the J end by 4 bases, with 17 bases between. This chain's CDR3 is CASSEPREWGIETQYF. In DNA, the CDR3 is TGTGCCAGCAGTGAACCACGAGAGTGGGGTATAGAGACCCAGTACTTC.

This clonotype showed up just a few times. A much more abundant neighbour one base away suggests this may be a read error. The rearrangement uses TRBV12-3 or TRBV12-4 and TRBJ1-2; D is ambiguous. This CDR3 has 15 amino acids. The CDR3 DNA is TGTGCCAGCAGTCCGGGTCCGGGGTTTGTCTATGGCCACACCTTC. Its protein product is CASSPGPGFVYGHTF.